This TCR beta chain was sequenced during a study of blood T cell repertoires in COVID-19. Study-level information: Some COVID-19 samples were acute and others convalescent; all came from the United States, Italy and Spain. The analysed material was cDNA or gDNA that came from T cells, B-cell-depleted T cells, or PBMCs.

Original methodology: Reference gene primer amplification gave nucleated cell count estimates. Clones were read by immunoSEQ multiplex PCR, and TCRdb kept only the in-frame ones, dropping some. The V and J calls and clone size come from that table; D and trimming were worked out from the DNA. This table holds roughly 65,000 clones, more than 75% found once. CDR3 length: 17 residues. The germline CDR1 and CDR2 sequences are KGHDR and SFDVKD. Trimming took off 0 bases at V and 3 bases at J, with 15 bases between the two ends. The origin of this receptor is a woman aged 60-70 years with acute or convalescent COVID-19. The chain links TRBV24-1 to TRBJ2-3; D is perhaps TRBD2 (5 bases). Sample: peripheral blood. This CDR3 is CATSDLCFLAETDTQYF. Written as DNA, the CDR3 is TGTGCCACCAGTGATTTGTGTTTCCTAGCAGAGACAGATACGCAGTATTTT.